These T cell receptor beta chains were read from a single sample in a study of Graves' ophthalmopathy and Graves' hyperthyroidism. TCRdb reanalysed the multiplex PCR reads using MiXCR and keeps one entry per CDR3 protein. Among roughly 600,000 distinct CDR3 sequences listed, 35% to 40% were seen once. The specimen was peripheral blood or thyroid tissue (not recorded which). These receptors were collected from an adult man with Graves' hyperthyroidism. Both conserved end residues are part of each CDR3. Fields, in order: J gene, D gene, V gene, clone size, CDR3 protein, CDR3 DNA. The D gene is left open where the match is weak. Clone size, where shown, is once, few, many, or a class for clones that have expanded.

J gene: TRBJ1-3
D gene: TRBD1
V gene: TRBV12-3/TRBV12-4
clone size: many
CDR3 protein: CASSPRDRGTGNTIYF
CDR3 DNA: TGTGCCAGCAGTCCCCGGGACAGGGGAACTGGAAACACCATATATTTT

J gene: TRBJ1-5
D gene: -
V gene: TRBV6-5
clone size: few
CDR3 protein: CASSEARGYGNQPQHF
CDR3 DNA: TGTGCCAGCAGTGAGGCTCGAGGTTATGGCAATCAGCCCCAGCATTTT

J gene: TRBJ1-2
D gene: -
V gene: TRBV3-1
clone size: many
CDR3 protein: CASSQDLVYGYTF
CDR3 DNA: TGTGCCAGCAGCCAAGATCTGGTCTATGGCTACACCTTC

J gene: TRBJ1-1
D gene: -
V gene: TRBV9
clone size: -
CDR3 protein: CASSVTDRNTEAFF
CDR3 DNA: TGTGCCAGCAGCGTAACGGACAGGAACACTGAAGCTTTCTTT

J gene: TRBJ1-3
D gene: TRBD1
V gene: TRBV19
clone size: -
CDR3 protein: CASKPGGEGNTIYF
CDR3 DNA: TGTGCCAGTAAGCCAGGGGGGGAAGGAAACACCATATATTTT

J gene: TRBJ2-7
D gene: -
V gene: TRBV29-1
clone size: many
CDR3 protein: CSVRTGRSYEQYF
CDR3 DNA: TGCAGCGTGCGGACGGGGCGCTCCTACGAGCAGTACTTC

J gene: TRBJ2-7
D gene: TRBD2
V gene: TRBV7-3
clone size: -
CDR3 protein: CASSWRLAGAGEQYF
CDR3 DNA: TGTGCCAGCAGCTGGCGACTAGCGGGAGCTGGGGAGCAGTACTTC

J gene: TRBJ1-1
D gene: TRBD1
V gene: TRBV5-1
clone size: -
CDR3 protein: CASSWGDRGGNTEAFF
CDR3 DNA: TGCGCCAGCAGCTGGGGTGACAGGGGGGGGAACACTGAAGCTTTCTTT

J gene: TRBJ1-6
D gene: TRBD1
V gene: TRBV20-1
clone size: -
CDR3 protein: CSPDGQGQRSPLHF
CDR3 DNA: TGCAGCCCAGACGGACAGGGTCAACGTTCACCCCTCCACTTT

J gene: TRBJ1-3
D gene: -
V gene: TRBV19
clone size: many
CDR3 protein: CASSRESGNTIYF
CDR3 DNA: TGTGCCAGTAGTCGGGAGAGTGGAAACACCATATATTTT

J gene: TRBJ2-3
D gene: TRBD2
V gene: TRBV5-1
clone size: few
CDR3 protein: CASSKRTSQEVRDTQYF
CDR3 DNA: TGCGCCAGCAGCAAGAGGACTAGTCAGGAGGTGAGAGATACGCAGTATTTT

J gene: TRBJ1-1
D gene: TRBD1
V gene: TRBV29-1
clone size: many
CDR3 protein: CSATGANTEAFF
CDR3 DNA: TGCAGCGCGACAGGGGCAAACACTGAAGCTTTCTTT

J gene: TRBJ1-2
D gene: TRBD1
V gene: TRBV12-3/TRBV12-4
clone size: many
CDR3 protein: CASSLEGAFGYGYTF
CDR3 DNA: TGTGCCAGCAGTTTAGAGGGGGCTTTCGGCTATGGCTACACCTTC

J gene: TRBJ1-5
D gene: -
V gene: TRBV29-1
clone size: -
CDR3 protein: CSLAGNNNQPQHF
CDR3 DNA: TGCAGCTTGGCCGGGAATAACAATCAGCCCCAGCATTTT

J gene: TRBJ1-2
D gene: -
V gene: TRBV19
clone size: many
CDR3 protein: CASSLETLNYGYTF
CDR3 DNA: TGTGCCAGTAGTCTGGAGACTCTCAACTATGGCTACACCTTC

J gene: TRBJ1-4
D gene: -
V gene: TRBV20-1
clone size: -
CDR3 protein: CSARDTGRPGEKLFF
CDR3 DNA: TGCAGTGCTAGAGATACCGGGAGGCCCGGGGAAAAACTGTTTTTT

J gene: TRBJ2-7
D gene: TRBD2
V gene: TRBV7-6
clone size: -
CDR3 protein: CASSPELAGAPYEQYF
CDR3 DNA: TGTGCCAGCAGCCCAGAACTAGCGGGGGCCCCCTACGAGCAGTACTTC

J gene: TRBJ2-7
D gene: -
V gene: TRBV6-1
clone size: few
CDR3 protein: CASSEGHNYEQYF
CDR3 DNA: TGTGCCAGCAGTGAGGGACATAACTACGAGCAGTACTTC

J gene: TRBJ2-2
D gene: -
V gene: TRBV20-1
clone size: many
CDR3 protein: CSARFVGTGELFF
CDR3 DNA: TGCAGTGCTAGGTTCGTTGGCACCGGGGAGCTGTTTTTT

J gene: TRBJ2-1
D gene: TRBD2
V gene: TRBV10-3
clone size: -
CDR3 protein: CAISSTSASNEQFF
CDR3 DNA: TGTGCCATCTCGAGCACTAGCGCCTCCAATGAGCAGTTCTTC

J gene: TRBJ1-4
D gene: -
V gene: TRBV6-5
clone size: -
CDR3 protein: CASSLQGLSNEKLFF
CDR3 DNA: TGTGCCAGCAGTCTCCAGGGCCTCTCTAATGAAAAACTGTTTTTT

J gene: TRBJ1-1
D gene: -
V gene: TRBV13
clone size: few
CDR3 protein: CASSLIRRGGTEAFF
CDR3 DNA: TGTGCCAGCAGCTTAATCCGGCGGGGGGGCACTGAAGCTTTCTTT

J gene: TRBJ1-2
D gene: TRBD1
V gene: TRBV2
clone size: once
CDR3 protein: CASSPGQKYGYTF
CDR3 DNA: TGTGCCAGCAGTCCGGGACAGAAGTATGGCTACACCTTC

J gene: TRBJ1-2
D gene: TRBD1
V gene: TRBV20-1
clone size: many
CDR3 protein: CSAKDRDYGYTF
CDR3 DNA: TGCAGTGCCAAAGACAGGGACTATGGCTACACCTTC

J gene: TRBJ1-5
D gene: -
V gene: TRBV27
clone size: many
CDR3 protein: CASSSSGVGNQPQHF
CDR3 DNA: TGTGCCAGCAGTTCCTCGGGGGTAGGCAATCAGCCCCAGCATTTT

J gene: TRBJ2-5
D gene: -
V gene: TRBV6-1
clone size: -
CDR3 protein: CASSVGVVQETQYF
CDR3 DNA: TGTGCCAGCAGTGTAGGGGTAGTCCAAGAGACCCAGTACTTC

J gene: TRBJ2-5
D gene: TRBD1
V gene: TRBV20-1
clone size: -
CDR3 protein: CSAQTGGSGTQYF
CDR3 DNA: TGCAGTGCTCAGACAGGGGGGTCCGGGACCCAGTACTTC

J gene: TRBJ1-1
D gene: -
V gene: TRBV10-3
clone size: -
CDR3 protein: CAISVQGDEAFF
CDR3 DNA: TGTGCCATCAGTGTGCAGGGAGATGAAGCTTTCTTT

J gene: TRBJ2-7
D gene: TRBD1
V gene: TRBV29-1
clone size: -
CDR3 protein: CSVLRQGGYNEQYF
CDR3 DNA: TGCAGCGTACTCCGACAGGGGGGGTACAATGAGCAGTACTTC

J gene: TRBJ2-5
D gene: -
V gene: TRBV12-3/TRBV12-4
clone size: many
CDR3 protein: CASSRTPETQYF
CDR3 DNA: TGTGCCAGCAGTCGGACACCGGAGACCCAGTACTTC